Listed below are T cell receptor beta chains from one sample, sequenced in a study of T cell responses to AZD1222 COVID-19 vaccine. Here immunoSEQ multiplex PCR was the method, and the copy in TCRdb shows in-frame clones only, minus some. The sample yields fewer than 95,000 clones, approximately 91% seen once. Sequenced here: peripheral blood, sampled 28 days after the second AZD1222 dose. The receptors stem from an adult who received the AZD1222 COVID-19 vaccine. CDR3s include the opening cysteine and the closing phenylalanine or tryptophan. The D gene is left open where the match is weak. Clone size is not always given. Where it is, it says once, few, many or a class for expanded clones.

CDR3 DNA: TGTGCCAGCAGCCGGGGGATCGTAGCTAACTATGGCTACACCTTC
CDR3 protein: CASSRGIVANYGYTF
CDR3 length: 15
D gene: NA
J gene: TRBJ1-2
V gene: TRBV7-3
clone size: NA

CDR3 DNA: TGCGCCAGCAGCCAAGATTTCGGGGGGAACACCGGGGAGCTGTTTTTT
CDR3 protein: CASSQDFGGNTGELFF
CDR3 length: 16
D gene: NA
J gene: TRBJ2-2
V gene: TRBV4-1
clone size: NA

CDR3 DNA: TGTGCCAGTAGGCAGGGACGTAATGAAAAACTGTTTTTT
CDR3 protein: CASRQGRNEKLFF
CDR3 length: 13
D gene: NA
J gene: TRBJ1-4
V gene: TRBV19
clone size: NA

CDR3 DNA: TGCGCCAGCAGGGAGGGACAAACCTCTGGAAACACCATATATTTT
CDR3 protein: CASREGQTSGNTIYF
CDR3 length: 15
D gene: NA
J gene: TRBJ1-3
V gene: TRBV10-2
clone size: NA

CDR3 DNA: TGCAGCGTTCTACATTCGGGACAGAGCACAGATACGCAGTATTTT
CDR3 protein: CSVLHSGQSTDTQYF
CDR3 length: 15
D gene: TRBD1
J gene: TRBJ2-3
V gene: TRBV29-1
clone size: NA

CDR3 DNA: TGTGCCAGCAGCTCCTCCGGGACTAGTCGCACAGATACGCAGTATTTT
CDR3 protein: CASSSSGTSRTDTQYF
CDR3 length: 16
D gene: TRBD2
J gene: TRBJ2-3
V gene: TRBV11-1
clone size: NA

CDR3 DNA: TGTGCCAGCTCACCTACCGGGGCTTATGGCTACACCTTC
CDR3 protein: CASSPTGAYGYTF
CDR3 length: 13
D gene: NA
J gene: TRBJ1-2
V gene: TRBV18
clone size: NA

CDR3 DNA: TGTGCCAGCAGTCGGTTCGGCTGGGAGGCCGGGGAGCTGTTTTTT
CDR3 protein: CASSRFGWEAGELFF
CDR3 length: 15
D gene: NA
J gene: TRBJ2-2
V gene: TRBV6-2/TRBV6-3
clone size: NA

CDR3 DNA: TGTGCCAGCAGCTCCGATGGGTCTAATGAAAAACTGTTTTTT
CDR3 protein: CASSSDGSNEKLFF
CDR3 length: 14
D gene: NA
J gene: TRBJ1-4
V gene: TRBV7-9
clone size: NA

CDR3 DNA: TGTGCCAGCAGCAACCGGGACAGAAAAGAGTGGGTGGACAATGAGCAGTTCTTC
CDR3 protein: CASSNRDRKEWVDNEQFF
CDR3 length: 18
D gene: NA
J gene: TRBJ2-1
V gene: TRBV21-1
clone size: NA

CDR3 DNA: TGTGCCAGCAGCTTAAGCTCGAGGGGGGCCCCCCAAACGCAGTATTTT
CDR3 protein: CASSLSSRGAPQTQYF
CDR3 length: 16
D gene: NA
J gene: TRBJ2-3
V gene: TRBV7-3
clone size: NA

CDR3 DNA: TGTGCCAGTAGTATTGGCGGCTACAATGAGCAGTTCTTC
CDR3 protein: CASSIGGYNEQFF
CDR3 length: 13
D gene: NA
J gene: TRBJ2-1
V gene: TRBV19
clone size: NA

CDR3 DNA: TGTGCCTGGAAAGCAGGGGGAATGCATAACTATGGCTACACCTTC
CDR3 protein: CAWKAGGMHNYGYTF
CDR3 length: 15
D gene: TRBD1
J gene: TRBJ1-2
V gene: TRBV30
clone size: many

CDR3 DNA: TGTGCCAGCTCACCACTTTCAGGGGGCGGATTAAATTCACCCCTCCACTTT
CDR3 protein: CASSPLSGGGLNSPLHF
CDR3 length: 17
D gene: TRBD1
J gene: TRBJ1-6
V gene: TRBV18
clone size: NA

CDR3 DNA: TGTGCCAGCAGCGCATCCGGGACTAGCGGCTCCTACGAGCAGTACTTC
CDR3 protein: CASSASGTSGSYEQYF
CDR3 length: 16
D gene: TRBD2
J gene: TRBJ2-7
V gene: TRBV13
clone size: NA

CDR3 DNA: TGTGCCAGCAGCTTGGTTGGGGGCGCTGGGAACACTGAAGCTTTCTTT
CDR3 protein: CASSLVGGAGNTEAFF
CDR3 length: 16
D gene: NA
J gene: TRBJ1-1
V gene: TRBV5-5
clone size: few

CDR3 DNA: TGTGCCAGCAGCCAAGAAAATGAAAAACTGTTTTTT
CDR3 protein: CASSQENEKLFF
CDR3 length: 12
D gene: NA
J gene: TRBJ1-4
V gene: TRBV3-1/TRBV3-2
clone size: NA

CDR3 DNA: TGTGCCAGCAGCGTGTATAGTGAATGGCCCCAGCATTTT
CDR3 protein: CASSVYSEWPQHF
CDR3 length: 13
D gene: NA
J gene: TRBJ1-5
V gene: TRBV5-5
clone size: NA

CDR3 DNA: TGTGCCAGCACCCGGGGTGCCGGGACGAACACCGGGGAGCTGTTTTTT
CDR3 protein: CASTRGAGTNTGELFF
CDR3 length: 16
D gene: NA
J gene: TRBJ2-2
V gene: TRBV11-2
clone size: NA

CDR3 DNA: TGTGCCAGTAGTATTGCCGGGACAGCCTCTTACGAGCAGTACTTC
CDR3 protein: CASSIAGTASYEQYF
CDR3 length: 15
D gene: TRBD1
J gene: TRBJ2-7
V gene: TRBV19
clone size: NA

CDR3 DNA: TGTGCCAGCAGTAGGGACAGGGGGACTGGAAACACCATATATTTT
CDR3 protein: CASSRDRGTGNTIYF
CDR3 length: 15
D gene: TRBD1
J gene: TRBJ1-3
V gene: TRBV2
clone size: NA

CDR3 DNA: TGTGCCAGCAGCTTTAGGGGGACTCGCGGAGGCACAGATACGCAGTATTTT
CDR3 protein: CASSFRGTRGGTDTQYF
CDR3 length: 17
D gene: NA
J gene: TRBJ2-3
V gene: TRBV7-6
clone size: NA

CDR3 DNA: TGTGCCAGCAGTCAATCCCGGGGGGCCGACTCCTACGAGCAGTACTTC
CDR3 protein: CASSQSRGADSYEQYF
CDR3 length: 16
D gene: NA
J gene: TRBJ2-7
V gene: TRBV28
clone size: NA

CDR3 DNA: TGTGCCAGCAGCTTAGGTGCAGATGGCTACACCTTC
CDR3 protein: CASSLGADGYTF
CDR3 length: 12
D gene: NA
J gene: TRBJ1-2
V gene: TRBV11-2
clone size: NA

CDR3 DNA: TGTGCCATCAGTGAGTCAACAGTCGCCTACACCTTC
CDR3 protein: CAISESTVAYTF
CDR3 length: 12
D gene: NA
J gene: TRBJ1-2
V gene: TRBV10-3
clone size: NA

CDR3 DNA: TGCGCCAGCACGCGGACACTTGACACTGAAGCTTTCTTT
CDR3 protein: CASTRTLDTEAFF
CDR3 length: 13
D gene: NA
J gene: TRBJ1-1
V gene: TRBV5-1
clone size: NA

CDR3 DNA: TGTGCCAGCAGCCCATCGACAGGGGCGAGTTATGGCTACACCTTC
CDR3 protein: CASSPSTGASYGYTF
CDR3 length: 15
D gene: TRBD1
J gene: TRBJ1-2
V gene: TRBV28
clone size: NA

CDR3 DNA: TGCGCCAGCAGCCCAGGGACAGGGGGATTCTACGAGCAGTACTTC
CDR3 protein: CASSPGTGGFYEQYF
CDR3 length: 15
D gene: TRBD1
J gene: TRBJ2-7
V gene: TRBV5-1
clone size: NA

CDR3 DNA: TGTGCCAGTAGTATTGGGATCTCAGGTTATTTTCTGTTCTTC
CDR3 protein: CASSIGISGYFLFF
CDR3 length: 14
D gene: NA
J gene: TRBJ2-1
V gene: TRBV19
clone size: NA

CDR3 DNA: TGTGCCAGCAGCTTTAGGGTCGGACAAAACTATGGCTACACCTTC
CDR3 protein: CASSFRVGQNYGYTF
CDR3 length: 15
D gene: NA
J gene: TRBJ1-2
V gene: TRBV5-6
clone size: NA

CDR3 DNA: TGTGCCAGCACCACGATCCTCACAGATACGCAGTATTTT
CDR3 protein: CASTTILTDTQYF
CDR3 length: 13
D gene: NA
J gene: TRBJ2-3
V gene: TRBV28
clone size: NA

CDR3 DNA: TGTGCCAGCAGTTGGGGAGAGGGAGGCGGCTACACCTTC
CDR3 protein: CASSWGEGGGYTF
CDR3 length: 13
D gene: NA
J gene: TRBJ1-2
V gene: TRBV12-3/TRBV12-4
clone size: few

CDR3 DNA: TGTGCCAGCAGCTTAGGCAGGGGCAGCGTGCAGTTCTTC
CDR3 protein: CASSLGRGSVQFF
CDR3 length: 13
D gene: NA
J gene: TRBJ2-1
V gene: TRBV11-3
clone size: NA

CDR3 DNA: TGTGCCAGTAGTGATGGAGGAGGCGCTTGGCAGCCCCAGCATTTT
CDR3 protein: CASSDGGGAWQPQHF
CDR3 length: 15
D gene: NA
J gene: TRBJ1-5
V gene: TRBV19
clone size: NA

CDR3 DNA: TGTGCCAGCAGCCTCCGGGACGGAGACTCATACGAGCAGTACTTC
CDR3 protein: CASSLRDGDSYEQYF
CDR3 length: 15
D gene: NA
J gene: TRBJ2-7
V gene: TRBV9
clone size: NA

CDR3 DNA: TGTGCCAGCAGTGACCGCGGGGGGCGCGGCTATGGCTACACCTTC
CDR3 protein: CASSDRGGRGYGYTF
CDR3 length: 15
D gene: NA
J gene: TRBJ1-2
V gene: TRBV6-1
clone size: NA

CDR3 DNA: TGTGCCAGCAGTTACGAGGGGCGAGGAGGAAACACCATATATTTT
CDR3 protein: CASSYEGRGGNTIYF
CDR3 length: 15
D gene: NA
J gene: TRBJ1-3
V gene: TRBV6-5
clone size: once

CDR3 DNA: TGTGCCAGCAGTCGCGGGGGCTCCACAGATACGCAGTATTTT
CDR3 protein: CASSRGGSTDTQYF
CDR3 length: 14
D gene: NA
J gene: TRBJ2-3
V gene: TRBV6-4
clone size: NA

CDR3 DNA: TGTGCCAGCAGTTACGGGCCTGATCAGCCCCAGCATTTT
CDR3 protein: CASSYGPDQPQHF
CDR3 length: 13
D gene: NA
J gene: TRBJ1-5
V gene: TRBV6-5
clone size: NA

CDR3 DNA: TGTGCCAGCAGCGCCAACTCAGTAACCTACGAGCAGTACTTC
CDR3 protein: CASSANSVTYEQYF
CDR3 length: 14
D gene: NA
J gene: TRBJ2-7
V gene: TRBV9
clone size: NA

CDR3 DNA: TGTGCCAGCAGTACGGTCCTGGAAGCCTTCTTT
CDR3 protein: CASSTVLEAFF
CDR3 length: 11
D gene: NA
J gene: TRBJ1-1
V gene: TRBV5-6
clone size: NA

CDR3 DNA: TGTGCCAGCAGTTTGGGAGAAGACAATGAGCAGTTCTTC
CDR3 protein: CASSLGEDNEQFF
CDR3 length: 13
D gene: NA
J gene: TRBJ2-1
V gene: TRBV12-3/TRBV12-4
clone size: NA

CDR3 DNA: TGCGCCAGCAGCGGATCAGGGTATTCGTCTAGGGGCTACACCTTC
CDR3 protein: CASSGSGYSSRGYTF
CDR3 length: 15
D gene: NA
J gene: TRBJ1-2
V gene: TRBV5-1
clone size: NA

CDR3 DNA: TGTGCCAGTAGTATAGTCTGGCCAGGGACAGATACGCAGTATTTT
CDR3 protein: CASSIVWPGTDTQYF
CDR3 length: 15
D gene: NA
J gene: TRBJ2-3
V gene: TRBV19
clone size: NA

CDR3 DNA: TGTGCCAGCAGCTTGGGGGTCCCGACCCGGTACTACACCTTC
CDR3 protein: CASSLGVPTRYYTF
CDR3 length: 14
D gene: NA
J gene: TRBJ1-2
V gene: TRBV5-4
clone size: once

CDR3 DNA: TGTGCCTGGGGGGTAAGAGGGGTCCCCTATAATTCACCCCTCCACTTT
CDR3 protein: CAWGVRGVPYNSPLHF
CDR3 length: 16
D gene: NA
J gene: TRBJ1-6
V gene: TRBV30
clone size: NA

CDR3 DNA: TGTGCCAGCAGTTCAAAGGGGGGTTATTCTTTCTACGAGCAGTACTTC
CDR3 protein: CASSSKGGYSFYEQYF
CDR3 length: 16
D gene: NA
J gene: TRBJ2-7
V gene: TRBV11-3
clone size: NA

CDR3 DNA: TGTGCCAGCAGGAACTCGAACACTGAAGCTTTCTTT
CDR3 protein: CASRNSNTEAFF
CDR3 length: 12
D gene: NA
J gene: TRBJ1-1
V gene: TRBV11-2
clone size: NA

CDR3 DNA: TGCGCCAGCAGCTTGGTTGCGGGCCACAATGAGCAGTTCTTC
CDR3 protein: CASSLVAGHNEQFF
CDR3 length: 14
D gene: NA
J gene: TRBJ2-1
V gene: TRBV5-1
clone size: NA

CDR3 DNA: TGTGCCAGCAGTTTTTCCGGGATCTATGGCTACACCTTC
CDR3 protein: CASSFSGIYGYTF
CDR3 length: 13
D gene: NA
J gene: TRBJ1-2
V gene: TRBV12-3/TRBV12-4
clone size: NA

CDR3 DNA: TGTGCCAGTAGTATAAGCAGAGACAGGCGGCAGGATGGTTTCTTT
CDR3 protein: CASSISRDRRQDGFF
CDR3 length: 15
D gene: NA
J gene: TRBJ1-1
V gene: TRBV19
clone size: NA

CDR3 DNA: TGTGCCAGCGGAAACTACGAGCAGTACTTC
CDR3 protein: CASGNYEQYF
CDR3 length: 10
D gene: NA
J gene: TRBJ2-7
V gene: TRBV12-3/TRBV12-4
clone size: NA

CDR3 DNA: TGCGCCAGCAGCCAAGATAGGCAGAGAGCCTTGAACACCGGGGAGCTGTTTTTT
CDR3 protein: CASSQDRQRALNTGELFF
CDR3 length: 18
D gene: NA
J gene: TRBJ2-2
V gene: TRBV4-1
clone size: NA